This T cell receptor (beta chain) is drawn from a study of cytomegalovirus exposure and HLA in healthy donors. About the research overall: Earlier results showed roughly 120 million unique TCR beta sequences derived from about 179 million T cells. Points from the study as a whole: Later analysis found that TCR beta chains associated with HLA were more clonally expanded than other, equally common chains. Later work found most CMV-associated TCR beta chains apparently HLA-restricted. Earlier analysis yielded a pattern in which most TCR beta V segments were productive about 87% or about 30% of the time.

Both 60 Vbeta primers and 13 Jbeta primers went into the PCR. The repertoire was sequenced with immunoSEQ multiplex PCR; TCRdb's copy has only in-frame clones and lacks some. The sample lists around 120,000 clones; roughly 70% were seen once. A note on this clone: Its antigen is currently unknown.

Per germline, CDR1 SGDLS and CDR2 YYNGEE. This CDR3 comprises 16 residues. The V segment lost 3 bases and the J segment 7 bases; nucleotides outside the gene matches: 6. The TCR was taken from a woman in her 40s in good health and CMV-seronegative. The sample comprised PBMCs. The chain carries TRBV9 and TRBJ2-1, with 14 bases fitting TRBD2. The CDR3 reads CASSAPGLAGVNEQFF. DNA for the CDR3: TGTGCCAGCAGCGCGCCGGGACTAGCGGGAGTTAATGAGCAGTTCTTC.